The clone carrying this TCR beta chain came up a few times. Antigen: not known. Vbeta (60) and Jbeta (13) primers were used in the PCR. Data came from immunoSEQ multiplex PCR; TCRdb stores just in-frame clones and leaves some out. The sample lists 170,000 or so clones, roughly 85% occurring once. The CDR3 is 15 residues long. Trimming removed 0 bases from V and 8 bases from J, with 14 bases in between. Germline V gene data show CDR1 as SGHNT and CDR2 as YYREEE (reference sequence). The data stem from a study of cytomegalovirus exposure and HLA in healthy donors. Points from the study as a whole: Segments of the TCR beta V type were, in most cases, productive about 87% or about 30% of the time in an earlier analysis. The majority of TCR sequences were rare, yet some public TCRs appeared in many donors.

The receptor was isolated from a woman between 35 and 50 years old in good health and CMV-seronegative. The sequencing input was PBMCs. The rearrangement uses TRBV5-4 and TRBJ2-2; unclear D gene. The CDR3 DNA reads TGTGCCAGCAGCTTGGAGAGTCCCCTCGAGGGGGAGCTGTTTTTT. It specifies CASSLESPLEGELFF.